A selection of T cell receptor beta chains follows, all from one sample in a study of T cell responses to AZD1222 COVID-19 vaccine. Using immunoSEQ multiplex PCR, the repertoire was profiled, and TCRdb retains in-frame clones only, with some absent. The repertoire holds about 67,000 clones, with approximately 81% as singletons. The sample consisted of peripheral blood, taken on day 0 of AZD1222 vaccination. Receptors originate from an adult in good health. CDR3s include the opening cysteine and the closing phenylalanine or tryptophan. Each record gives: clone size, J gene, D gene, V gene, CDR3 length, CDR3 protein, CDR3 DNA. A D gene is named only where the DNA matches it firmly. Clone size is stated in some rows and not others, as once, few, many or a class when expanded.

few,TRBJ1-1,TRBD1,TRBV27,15,CASSPLQGGNTEAFF,TGTGCCAGCAGCCCGCTACAGGGGGGGAACACTGAAGCTTTCTTT
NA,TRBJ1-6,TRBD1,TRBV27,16,CASSLRDSSYNSPLHF,TGTGCCAGCAGTTTACGGGACAGCTCCTATAATTCACCCCTCCACTTT
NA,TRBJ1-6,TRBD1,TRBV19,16,CASMNAGTAYNSPLHF,TGTGCCAGTATGAATGCCGGGACAGCCTATAATTCACCCCTCCACTTT
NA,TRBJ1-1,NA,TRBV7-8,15,CASSRSAVMNTEAFF,TGTGCCAGCAGCCGATCCGCTGTCATGAACACTGAAGCTTTCTTT
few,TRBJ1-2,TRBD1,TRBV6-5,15,CASSYGQGSVYGYTF,TGTGCCAGCAGTTACGGACAGGGGTCAGTCTATGGCTACACCTTC
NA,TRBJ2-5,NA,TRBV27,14,CASSRTGIGGTQYF,TGTGCCAGCAGTAGGACAGGCATCGGGGGGACCCAGTACTTC
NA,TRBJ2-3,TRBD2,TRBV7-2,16,CASSPRLAGEIDTQYF,TGTGCCAGCAGCCCAAGACTAGCGGGAGAAATAGATACGCAGTATTTT
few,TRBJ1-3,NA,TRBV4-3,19,CASSQEQEGTPRFGNTIYF,TGCGCCAGCAGCCAAGAACAGGAGGGAACTCCTCGTTTTGGAAACACCATATATTTT
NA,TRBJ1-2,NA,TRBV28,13,CASSLSGRPGYTF,TGTGCCAGCAGTTTATCAGGGAGACCTGGCTACACCTTC
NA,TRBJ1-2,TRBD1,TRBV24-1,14,CATSDSGTAYGYTF,TGTGCCACCAGTGATTCCGGGACAGCCTATGGCTACACCTTC
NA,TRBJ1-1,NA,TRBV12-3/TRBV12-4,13,CASSFGGGTEAFF,TGTGCCAGCAGTTTTGGTGGGGGGACTGAAGCTTTCTTT
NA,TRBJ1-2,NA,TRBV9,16,CASSVGGAAGPSGYTF,TGTGCCAGCAGCGTAGGGGGCGCGGCAGGCCCCTCAGGCTACACCTTC
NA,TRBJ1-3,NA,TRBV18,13,CASPASSGNTIYF,TGTGCCAGCCCGGCGAGCTCTGGAAACACCATATATTTT
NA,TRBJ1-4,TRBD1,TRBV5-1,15,CASSPLPGQGLSFPF,TGCGCCAGCAGCCCCCTTCCGGGACAGGGTTTAAGTTTCCCATTT
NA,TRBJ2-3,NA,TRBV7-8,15,CASKLLSLRTDTQYF,TGTGCCAGCAAGTTGTTGTCCCTTAGGACAGATACGCAGTATTTT
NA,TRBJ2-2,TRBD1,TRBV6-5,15,CASSFGRGQGGELFF,TGTGCCAGCAGTTTCGGCAGGGGGCAAGGCGGGGAGCTGTTTTTT
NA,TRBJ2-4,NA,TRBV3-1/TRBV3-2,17,CASSQLTGALAKNIQYF,TGTGCCAGCAGCCAGCTCACAGGCGCTCTAGCCAAAAACATTCAGTACTTC
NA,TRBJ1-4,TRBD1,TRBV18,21,CASSPPGADRALGEQHEKLFF,TGTGCCAGCTCACCACCGGGGGCTGACAGGGCGTTGGGTGAACAGCATGAAAAACTGTTTTTT
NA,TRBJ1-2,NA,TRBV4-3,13,CASSQDRDYGYTF,TGCGCCAGCAGCCAAGACCGAGACTATGGCTACACCTTC
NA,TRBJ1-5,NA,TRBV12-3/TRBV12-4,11,CASSLNQPQHF,TGTGCCAGCAGTTTAAATCAGCCCCAGCATTTT
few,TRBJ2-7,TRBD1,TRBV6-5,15,CASSPPPGTEKGQYF,TGTGCCAGCAGTCCCCCTCCCGGGACAGAGAAGGGGCAGTACTTC
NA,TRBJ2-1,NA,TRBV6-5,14,CASSYSGGYNEQFF,TGTGCCAGCAGTTACTCGGGCGGCTACAATGAGCAGTTCTTC
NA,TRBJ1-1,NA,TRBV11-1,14,CASSLGLDTGGAFF,TGTGCCAGCAGCTTAGGCCTGGACACCGGAGGGGCTTTCTTT
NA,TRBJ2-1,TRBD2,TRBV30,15,CAWSFGTSGKNEQFF,TGTGCCTGGAGCTTCGGGACTAGCGGGAAAAATGAGCAGTTCTTC
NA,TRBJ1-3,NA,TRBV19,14,CASSTRDRGNTIYF,TGTGCCAGTAGTACCAGGGATCGTGGAAACACCATATATTTT
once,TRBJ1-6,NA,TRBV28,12,CASNRVNSPLHF,TGTGCCAGCAATAGGGTCAATTCACCCCTCCACTTT
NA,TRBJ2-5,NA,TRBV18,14,CASSPIRGQETQYF,TGTGCCAGCTCACCAATCCGGGGGCAAGAGACCCAGTACTTC
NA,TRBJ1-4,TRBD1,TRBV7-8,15,CASSSGTDIYEKLFF,TGTGCCAGCAGCTCCGGGACAGACATTTATGAAAAACTGTTTTTT
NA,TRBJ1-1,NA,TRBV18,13,CASSPDRFTEAFF,TGTGCCAGCTCTCCGGACAGATTCACTGAAGCTTTCTTT
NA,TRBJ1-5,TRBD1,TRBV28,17,CASSLSQGGYSNQPQHF,TGTGCCAGCAGTTTGAGCCAGGGGGGTTATAGCAATCAGCCCCAGCATTTT
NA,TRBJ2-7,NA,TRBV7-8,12,CASSPRREEQYF,TGTGCCAGCAGCCCCCGCCGAGAAGAGCAGTACTTC
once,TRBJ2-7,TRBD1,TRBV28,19,CASSSNPPAGTDLDCEQYF,TGTGCCAGCAGTTCCAATCCCCCCGCCGGGACAGACCTAGACTGCGAGCAGTACTTC
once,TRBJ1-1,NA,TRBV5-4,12,CASSFLNTEAFF,TGTGCCAGCAGCTTCCTGAACACTGAAGCTTTCTTT
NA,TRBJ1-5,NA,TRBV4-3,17,CASSQDNRGLGNQPQHF,TGCGCCAGCAGCCAAGATAATAGGGGACTGGGCAATCAGCCCCAGCATTTT
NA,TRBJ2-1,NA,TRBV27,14,CASSRGSSYNEQFF,TGTGCCAGCAGTAGGGGAAGCTCCTACAATGAGCAGTTCTTC
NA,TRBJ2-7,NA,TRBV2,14,CARGDRKSSYEQYF,TGTGCCAGAGGGGACCGAAAGAGCTCCTACGAGCAGTACTTC
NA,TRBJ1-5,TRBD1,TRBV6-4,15,CASRRDRGYNQPQHF,TGTGCCAGCAGACGGGACAGGGGGTACAATCAGCCCCAGCATTTT
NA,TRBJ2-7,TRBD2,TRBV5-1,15,CASSGGTSGGDEQYF,TGCGCCAGCAGCGGAGGGACTAGCGGGGGTGACGAGCAGTACTTC
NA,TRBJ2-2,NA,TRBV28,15,CASSLASAGDGELFF,TGTGCCAGCAGTCTGGCCTCGGCGGGTGACGGGGAGCTGTTTTTT
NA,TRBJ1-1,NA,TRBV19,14,CASSIGRQNTEAFF,TGTGCCAGTAGTATAGGCCGCCAGAACACTGAAGCTTTCTTT
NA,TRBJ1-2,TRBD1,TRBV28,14,CANAGTGANYGYTF,TGTGCCAACGCCGGGACAGGGGCCAACTATGGCTACACCTTC
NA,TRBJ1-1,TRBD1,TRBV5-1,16,CASSFSGQGEDTEAFF,TGCGCCAGCAGCTTTTCCGGACAGGGGGAAGACACTGAAGCTTTCTTT
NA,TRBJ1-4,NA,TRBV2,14,CASSVSPTGEKLFF,TGTGCCAGCAGTGTATCGCCAACGGGCGAAAAACTGTTTTTT
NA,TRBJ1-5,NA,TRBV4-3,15,CASSLHQGNNQPQHF,TGCGCCAGCAGCCTCCACCAGGGGAACAATCAGCCCCAGCATTTT
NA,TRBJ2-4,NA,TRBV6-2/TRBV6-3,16,CASSWMQRWAKNIQYF,TGTGCCAGCAGTTGGATGCAGCGCTGGGCCAAAAACATTCAGTACTTC
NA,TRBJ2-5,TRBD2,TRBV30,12,CAADGGGETQYF,TGTGCCGCCGACGGCGGGGGAGAGACCCAGTACTTC